This TCR beta chain was retrieved from a study of blood T cell repertoires in COVID-19. In the study overall: Acute-phase and convalescent COVID-19 samples originated in the United States, Italy and Spain. Sources were T cells, B-cell-depleted T cells, or PBMCs; the material itself was cDNA or gDNA.

The V gene's germline CDR1 is MDHEN and CDR2 SYDVKM. This CDR3 has 15 amino acids. V lost 6 bases, J lost 3 bases, and 15 bases lay in between. In the original processing: Amplification with reference gene primers provided the estimates of nucleated cell counts. Data came from immunoSEQ multiplex PCR; TCRdb stores just in-frame clones and leaves some out. From that table come the V and J calls and clone size; the DNA was used to work out D and trimming. The sample carries under 200,000 clones, 70% to 90% recorded once. Source material: peripheral blood. The TCR sequence derives from a woman aged 70-85 years with acute or convalescent COVID-19. The V gene is TRBV28, the J gene TRBJ1-5; possible D gene TRBD1, 6 bases. CDR3 sequence: CASRIGGVLNQPQHF. Written as DNA, the CDR3 is TGTGCCAGCAGGATAGGGGGGGTACTCAATCAGCCCCAGCATTTT.